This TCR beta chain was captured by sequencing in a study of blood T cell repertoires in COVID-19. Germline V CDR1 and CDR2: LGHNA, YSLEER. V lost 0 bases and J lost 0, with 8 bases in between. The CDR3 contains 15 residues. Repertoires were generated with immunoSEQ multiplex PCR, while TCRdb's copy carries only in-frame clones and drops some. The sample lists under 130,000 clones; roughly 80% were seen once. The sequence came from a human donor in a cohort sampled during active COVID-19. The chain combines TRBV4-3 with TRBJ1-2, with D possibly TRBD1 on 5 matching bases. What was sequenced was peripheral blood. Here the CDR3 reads CASSQDDRANYGYTF. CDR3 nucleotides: TGCGCCAGCAGCCAAGACGACAGAGCTAACTATGGCTACACCTTC.